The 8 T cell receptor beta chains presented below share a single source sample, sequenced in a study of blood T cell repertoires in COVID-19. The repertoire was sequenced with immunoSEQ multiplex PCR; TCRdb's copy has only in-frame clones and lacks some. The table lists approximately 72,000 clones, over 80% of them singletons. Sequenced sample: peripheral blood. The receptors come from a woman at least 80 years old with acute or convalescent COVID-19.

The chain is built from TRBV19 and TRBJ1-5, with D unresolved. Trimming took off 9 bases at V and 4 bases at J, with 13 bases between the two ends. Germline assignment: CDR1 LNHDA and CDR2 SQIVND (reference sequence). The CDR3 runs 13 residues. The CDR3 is CASRWQLNQPQHF. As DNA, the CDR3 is TGTGCCAGCAGGTGGCAGCTTAATCAGCCCCAGCATTTT.

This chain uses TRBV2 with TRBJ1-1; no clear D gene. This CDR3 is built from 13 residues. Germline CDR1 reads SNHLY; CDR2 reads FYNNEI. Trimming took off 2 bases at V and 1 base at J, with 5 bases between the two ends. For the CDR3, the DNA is TGTGCCAGCAGTGAACAACAGAACACTGAAGCTTTCTTT. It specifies CASSEQQNTEAFF.

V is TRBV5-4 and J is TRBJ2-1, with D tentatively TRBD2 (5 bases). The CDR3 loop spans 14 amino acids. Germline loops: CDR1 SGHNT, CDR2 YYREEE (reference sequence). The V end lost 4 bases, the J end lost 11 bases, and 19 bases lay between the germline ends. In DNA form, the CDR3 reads TGTGCCAGCAGCCTCCCGGAACTAGGATCTCAGCAGTTCTTC. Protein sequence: CASSLPELGSQQFF.

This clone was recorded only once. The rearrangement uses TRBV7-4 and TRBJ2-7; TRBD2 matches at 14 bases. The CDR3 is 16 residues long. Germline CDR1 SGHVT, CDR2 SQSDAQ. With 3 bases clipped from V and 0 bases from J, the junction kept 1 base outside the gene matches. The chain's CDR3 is CASSLTSGRASYEQYF. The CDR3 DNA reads TGTGCCAGCAGCTTGACTAGCGGGAGGGCCTCCTACGAGCAGTACTTC.

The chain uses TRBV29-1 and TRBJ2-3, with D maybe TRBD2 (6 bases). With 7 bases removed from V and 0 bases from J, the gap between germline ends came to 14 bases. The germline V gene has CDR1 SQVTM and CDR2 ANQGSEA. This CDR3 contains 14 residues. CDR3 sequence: CSGRESVSTDTQYF. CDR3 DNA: TGCAGCGGCCGGGAGAGCGTGAGCACAGATACGCAGTATTTT.

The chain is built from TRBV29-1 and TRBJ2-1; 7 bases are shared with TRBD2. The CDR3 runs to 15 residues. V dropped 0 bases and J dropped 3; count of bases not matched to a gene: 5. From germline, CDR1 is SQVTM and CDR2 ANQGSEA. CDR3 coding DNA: TGCAGCGTTGAAGACGTACTAGCGATCTACAATGAGCAGTTCTTC. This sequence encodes CSVEDVLAIYNEQFF.

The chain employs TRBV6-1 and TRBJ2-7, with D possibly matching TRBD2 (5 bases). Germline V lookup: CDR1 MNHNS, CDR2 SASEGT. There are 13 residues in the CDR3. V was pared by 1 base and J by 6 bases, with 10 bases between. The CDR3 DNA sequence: TGTGCCAGCAGTGAAGGGAGAAGCGGCGAGCAGTACTTC. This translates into CASSEGRSGEQYF.

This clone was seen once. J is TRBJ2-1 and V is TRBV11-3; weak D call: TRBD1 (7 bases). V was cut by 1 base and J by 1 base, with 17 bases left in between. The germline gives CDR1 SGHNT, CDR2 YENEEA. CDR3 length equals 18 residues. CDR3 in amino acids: CASSLGQGTRGSYNEQFF. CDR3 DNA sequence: TGTGCCAGCAGCTTAGGACAGGGTACACGGGGGTCCTACAATGAGCAGTTCTTC.